This T cell receptor (beta chain) originates from a study of OX40 agonist ivuxolimab in advanced cancers. Study at large: Ivuxolimab, an antibody acting as an agonist of OX40 (CD134), was used to treat patients. Each patient was given ivuxolimab into a vein every 2 weeks, at 0.01 to 10 mg/kg. Findings and limits, study-wide: In CD8+ T cells, expanded clones were on average more numerous than in CD4+.

For this clone: The antigen is undetermined.

Measured with immunoSEQ multiplex PCR; TCRdb has only the in-frame clones, and not every one. The sample lists roughly 63,000 clones; 75% to 90% were seen once. Germline trimming cut 0 bases from V and 5 bases from J; bases unmatched to any gene: 9. The CDR3 has 16 residues. Germline CDR1 and CDR2: SQVTM and ANQGSEA. The V gene is TRBV29-1, the J gene TRBJ2-2; 7 nucleotides match TRBD2. The receptor was isolated from an adult with an advanced solid tumor such as melanoma, head and neck, liver or kidney cancer. The material sequenced was CD4+ or CD8+ T cells sorted from blood, taken in a trial of the OX40 agonist ivuxolimab. CDR3 nucleotide sequence: TGCAGCGTTGAAGAAAGGGTTAGCGGGCCGACCGGGGAGCTGTTTTTT. This codes for CSVEERVSGPTGELFF.